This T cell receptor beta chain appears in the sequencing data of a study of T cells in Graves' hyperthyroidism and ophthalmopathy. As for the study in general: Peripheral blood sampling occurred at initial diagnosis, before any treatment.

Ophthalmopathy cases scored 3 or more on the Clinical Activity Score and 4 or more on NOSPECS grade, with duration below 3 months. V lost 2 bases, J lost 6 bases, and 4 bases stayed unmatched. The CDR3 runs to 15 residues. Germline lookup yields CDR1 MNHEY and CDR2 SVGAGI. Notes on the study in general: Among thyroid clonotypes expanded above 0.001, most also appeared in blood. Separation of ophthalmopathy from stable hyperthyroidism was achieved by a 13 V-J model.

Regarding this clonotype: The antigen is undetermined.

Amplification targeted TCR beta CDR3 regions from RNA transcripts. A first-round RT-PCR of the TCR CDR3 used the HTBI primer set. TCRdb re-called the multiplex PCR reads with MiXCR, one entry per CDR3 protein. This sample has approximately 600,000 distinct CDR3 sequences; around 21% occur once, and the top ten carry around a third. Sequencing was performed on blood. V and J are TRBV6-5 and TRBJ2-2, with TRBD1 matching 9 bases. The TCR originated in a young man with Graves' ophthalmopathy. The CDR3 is CASSYATGGPGELFF. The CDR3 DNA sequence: TGTGCCAGCAGTTACGCGACAGGGGGACCCGGGGAGCTGTTTTTT.